This T cell receptor beta chain was identified during a study of beta chain features in type 1 diabetes (dated by TCRdb to 2016 to 2019). Background for the entire study: Patients and healthy donors did not differ in mean age, gender distribution, total cell number or subset yield. Naive and central memory subsets were obtained from all 30 or so donors, but regulatory and stem cell-like memory subsets were isolated from only 8 patients and roughly eight healthy donors. The study compared the TCRB repertoires of sorted circulating CD4+ T cell subsets in recently diagnosed type 1 diabetes patients with those in matched healthy donors. A total of roughly 100 million sorted cells were examined across all samples, and RNA yield correlated strongly with the number of cells per subset. On the study overall, not on this receptor specifically: Patients with type 1 diabetes made fewer insertions and deleted more nucleotides at VDJ recombination sites, implying thymic rearrangement abnormalities. Sequencing cDNA rather than genomic DNA could over-represent highly expressing activated cells, although activation and CD3 levels did not differ between groups. In all four CD4+ subsets, TCRB CDR3 length was moderately but significantly shorter in type 1 diabetes patients. Because small numbers of individuals were included in the HLA sub-analyses, any influence of HLA type on TCRB rearrangement was left unresolved. Naive, central memory and regulatory TCRB repertoires appeared to be more alike among patients than among healthy donors. Shorter templates might have been favored by PCR, but patient and control samples were amplified and corrected together, so both groups would have been affected equally by any skew.

In regard to this clone: This receptor's antigen is unknown. Base qualities are missing; no much larger clone stands one base away.

The High Capacity cDNA Reverse Transcription Kit was used to reverse transcribe all of the isolated RNA, meaning that expressed TCRB transcripts were what got sequenced. Deep immunoSEQ sequencing was applied to naive, central memory and regulatory T cell samples, giving an average of around 4 million total reads per sample. Sorted cells were lysed in RLT buffer and RNA was extracted with DNase-treated RNeasy Micro or Mini kits, depending on cell number. Each cell subset was processed separately to prevent cross-contamination, with patient and healthy donor samples processed together. The immunoSEQ multiplex PCR was used to amplify TCRB sequences from cDNA, yielding 87-bp fragments that span the CDR3 region. Sequencing of the amplicons was done on the Illumina HiSeq platform. From the authors' description of their analysis: Synthetic template baselines were used to correct PCR bias computationally, reads within Hamming distance 2 were collapsed together, and singletons that could not be merged were discarded. Reads were aligned to IMGT to assign V, D and J genes, CDR3 length, and insertions or deletions at six rearrangement sites. Within each subset, clonotype counts were normalized to the number of sorted cells before true diversity and Gini coefficients were calculated with the tcR R package. Repertoire sharing was quantified using the overlap coefficient calculated on TCRB nucleotide sequences. Out-of-frame TCRB sequences from naive cells were analyzed to stand in for the pre-selection repertoire. TCRdb mirrors the immuneACCESS table, restricted to in-frame sequences. Some clones are absent from its copies; in checked studies, under half trace to an unresolved V gene, and the reason for the others is unknown. Clone size and the V and J calls come from that table; the DNA yielded D and trimming. This sample comprises roughly 260,000 clones, roughly 20% of them detected only once. The ten most abundant clones make up about 0.028% of the sample.

The germline V and J ends show losses of 0 bases and 4 bases respectively, and no gene match explains 8 bases of the junction. As encoded in the germline V gene, CDR1 is LGHNA while CDR2 is YNFKEQ. The CDR3 runs 17 residues from the cysteine to the phenylalanine. Only the CDR3 portion is preserved as DNA: 51 bases, with reading frame beginning at the first base. From each donor, a single peripheral blood sample of about 120 mL on average was drawn into heparinised tubes. Using a panel that included CD45RO, CCR7, CD25, CD127, CD95 and CD27, naive, central memory, regulatory and stem cell-like memory CD4+ T cells were sorted on a BD FACSAria II. All sorted populations exceeded 95% purity. PBMCs were isolated right away by Lymphoprep density gradient centrifugation and were stained directly, without culture. Samples were stained and sorted in pairs, with one healthy donor and one patient per experiment, so that batch effects were minimized.

Specimen: naive CD4+ T cells from blood. The cell subset or site label on this specimen signifies: true naive CD4+ T cells. This receptor was taken from a woman between 35 and 50 years old with type 1 diabetes. Recombination joined TRBV4-2 with TRBJ2-1, with 8 junctional bases fitting TRBD2. The DNA sequence is TGTGCCAGCAGCCAAGATACAGCGGGGGTCGGATACAATGAGCAGTTCTTC. Its product reads: CASSQDTAGVGYNEQFF.